The T cell receptor (beta chain) under discussion was sequenced for a study of T cell repertoires and leukemia-associated antigens (dated 2019 in TCRdb). Context from the whole study: Each sample yielded about 5.1 to 7 million read pairs and roughly 3.3 to 5.0 million effective reads, approximately 15 million effective reads overall. Using in vitro peptide stimulation of healthy T cells, the study set out to figure out what antigen is recognized by a TCR Vbeta21 clone that had previously been found in CML patients.

To note about this clonotype: This clone's antigen is unknown. It has no much larger one-base neighbor in the sample; base qualities were not kept.

TRIzol reagent was used to extract total RNA from the cultured T cells. TCRbeta libraries were amplified from RNA by 5' rapid amplification of cDNA ends (5'RACE). Library concentration and integrity were checked with Qubit, an Agilent instrument, and quantitative PCR before sequencing. Sequencing of qualified libraries was performed on Illumina HiSeq or MiSeq by a commercial service provider. The original methods were these. TCR sequences in each sample were identified using MiXCR version 1.8.2. To qualify, a clone needed a CDR3 longer than four amino acids, an in-frame nucleotide length, and no stop codon. A read counted as effective if the read contained the complete CDR3 structure. RT-PCR with 24 Vbeta primers, GeneScan spectratyping, and Sanger sequencing were used to validate the expanded clones. TCRdb cleaned the public reads at Q25 with fastp, built clones with MiXCR and kept in-frame beta chains. Here each entry gathers all rows of one CDR3 protein and keeps the most common genes and DNA. TCRdb's processing, not the study's, gives the V and J calls here. Recorded for this sample are 11,000 or so distinct CDR3 sequences; 40% to 45% of them occurred a single time. Around 28% of the sample belongs to the ten largest clones.

CD3+ T cells were initially rested overnight at approximately 2.4 million cells/mL in RPMI 1640 lacking fetal bovine serum. MACS immunomagnetic beads were used, per the manufacturer's instructions, to isolate CD3+ T cells from PBMCs. The germline V gene yields SNHLY for CDR1 and FYNNEI for CDR2. Trimming removed 6 bases from V and 7 bases from J; the gene matches leave 15 bases unexplained. From the cysteine up to the phenylalanine, the CDR3 has a length of 16 residues. Only the CDR3 portion is preserved as DNA: 48 bases, with reading frame beginning at the first base. Overall study results and their limits: The four groups showed no significant differences in numbers of Vbeta genes (roughly 60), Jbeta genes (under 15), VDJ rearrangements, or unique CDR3s. Antigen specificity and function of the expanded clones were not tested directly and required further investigation.

The sequenced sample was CD3+ T cells sorted from blood and cultured. The rearranged chain carries TRBV2 and TRBJ2-5; 9 nucleotides in the junction match TRBD2. The TCR originated in a female donor in good health. Read as DNA, the sequence is TGTGCCAGCAGCATTCAGGCGGGAGGGCCCATTGGGACCCAGTACTTC. Translated, this gives CASSIQAGGPIGTQYF.